This TCR beta chain was sequenced for a study of cytomegalovirus exposure and HLA in healthy donors. 13 Jbeta primers and 60 Vbeta primers were used for the PCR. The assay was immunoSEQ multiplex PCR, and TCRdb's table has in-frame clones only and misses some. The repertoire consists of approximately 170,000 clones, with 65% to 85% occurring once and the leading ten covering roughly 1.6%. This CDR3 region has 15 residues. Trimming pared 5 bases from V and 1 base from J, leaving 14 bases between. Germline V lookup: CDR1 LGHNA, CDR2 YSLEER. The V and J genes are TRBV4-3 and TRBJ2-5; D gene unclear. Sequencing was carried out using PBMCs. The sequence was obtained from a woman under 30 in good health and CMV-seronegative. The CDR3 sequence: CASSEAVQLQETQYF. The CDR3, as DNA: TGCGCCAGCAGCGAAGCAGTACAGCTCCAAGAGACCCAGTACTTC.